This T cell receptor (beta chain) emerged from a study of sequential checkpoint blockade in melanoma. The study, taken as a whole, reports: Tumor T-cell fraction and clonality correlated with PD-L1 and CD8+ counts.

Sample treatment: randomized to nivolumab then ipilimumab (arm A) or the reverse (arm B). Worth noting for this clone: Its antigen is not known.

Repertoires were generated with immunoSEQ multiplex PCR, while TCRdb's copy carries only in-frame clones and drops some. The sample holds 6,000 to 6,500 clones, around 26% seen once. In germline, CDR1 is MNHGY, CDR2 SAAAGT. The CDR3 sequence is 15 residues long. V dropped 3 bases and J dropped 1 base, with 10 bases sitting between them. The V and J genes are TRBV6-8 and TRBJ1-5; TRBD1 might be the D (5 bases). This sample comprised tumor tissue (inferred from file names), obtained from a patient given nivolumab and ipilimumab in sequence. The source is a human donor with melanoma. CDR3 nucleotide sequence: TGTGCCAGCAGTTATGGGGGAAAAAGCAATCAGCCCCAGCATTTT. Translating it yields CASSYGGKSNQPQHF.